The 3 T cell receptor beta chains presented below share a single source sample, sequenced in a study of OX40 agonist ivuxolimab in advanced cancers. The library was made by the immunoSEQ multiplex PCR assay. Here the immuneACCESS table is served through TCRdb, limited to in-frame sequences with V and J called. Missing clones are a known gap in these copies; in checked studies unresolved V genes cover under half, and the rest lacks a known reason. The sample table contains some 100,000 clones; only one count was recorded for 70% to 90% of them. The ten largest clonotypes hold under 0.8% of the sample. This sample comprised CD4+ or CD8+ T cells sorted from blood, obtained in a trial of the OX40 agonist ivuxolimab. These receptor sequences come from an adult with an advanced solid tumor such as melanoma, head and neck, liver or kidney cancer.

The chain is built from TRBV4-2 and TRBJ2-1, with 10 positions matching TRBD2. Germline assignment: CDR1 LGHNA and CDR2 YNFKEQ. This CDR3 has 18 residues. V lost 0 bases to trimming and J lost 5 bases; unmatched junction nucleotides: 10. CDR3 nucleotide sequence: TGTGCCAGCAGCCAAGATGGAACGACTCTAGCGGGGGACAATGAGCAGTTCTTC. Its translation is CASSQDGTTLAGDNEQFF.

The CDR3 region has the DNA TGTGCCAGCAGCTTAGATGGGGGTAAAGGGAGGTCATATAATTCACCCCTCCACTTT. This translates into CASSLDGGKGRSYNSPLHF. This chain connects TRBV11-2 to TRBJ1-6, with TRBD1 as a possible D gene (5 bases). Per the germline V gene, CDR1 is SGHAT and CDR2 is FQNNGV. This CDR3 is built from 19 residues. V gave up 0 bases and J gave up 4 bases, with 19 bases separating them.

The rearrangement uses TRBV19 and TRBJ1-5; D ambiguous. The CDR3 contains 15 residues. CDR1 is LNHDA, CDR2 SQIVND, per germline (reference sequence). V gave up 4 bases and J gave up 7 bases, with 17 bases separating them. The CDR3 loop is CASSNALILSQPQHF. DNA of the CDR3: TGTGCCAGTAGTAACGCGCTCATTCTAAGCCAGCCCCAGCATTTT.